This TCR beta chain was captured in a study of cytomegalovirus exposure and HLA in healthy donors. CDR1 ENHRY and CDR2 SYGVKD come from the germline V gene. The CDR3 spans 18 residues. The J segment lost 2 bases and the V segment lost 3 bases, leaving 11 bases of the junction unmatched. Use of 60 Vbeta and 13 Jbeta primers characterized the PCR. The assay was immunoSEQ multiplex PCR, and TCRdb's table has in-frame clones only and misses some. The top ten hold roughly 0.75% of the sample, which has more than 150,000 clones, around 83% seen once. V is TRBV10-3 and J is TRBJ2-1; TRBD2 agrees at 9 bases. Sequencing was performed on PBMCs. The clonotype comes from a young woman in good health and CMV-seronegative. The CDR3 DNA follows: TGTGCCATCAGTGACCCGCGATTAGCGGGGGAACCCTACAATGAGCAGTTCTTC. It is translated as CAISDPRLAGEPYNEQFF.